Below, one T cell receptor beta chain is given with its context. Its specific antigen is unknown. No base qualities exist here, and no much larger clone lies one base off it. The donors were included in the validation cohort of 130 or so subjects, a group kept apart from the roughly 700-subject first cohort. The sample comes from a study of cytomegalovirus exposure and HLA in healthy donors (dated by TCRdb to between 2016 and 2019). Background on the whole study: According to a later analysis, the 120 validation repertoires were produced on the same platform as the roughly 600 repertoires of the first cohort. The study aimed to test whether cataloging public T cell receptors could reveal signatures of past pathogen exposure. Along with the roughly 700-subject first cohort, a separate validation cohort of over a hundred different subjects was used. To predict cytomegalovirus infection status, the study combined high-throughput TCR immunosequencing, statistical association of individual TCRs with disease status, and machine learning.

In the germline V gene, CDR1 corresponds to MDHEN and CDR2 to SYDVKM. V is pared back by 3 bases and J by 4 bases, with 7 bases lying between the germline termini. The CDR3 sequence holds 13 residues, the cysteine and phenylalanine included. The retained sequence is limited to the CDR3, 39 bases, with the frame set at the first base. The research as a whole found: It was suggested by the authors that the approach could potentially be generalized to other disease states and immunological phenotypes. In both the original and validation cohorts, the classifier was reported to diagnose cytomegalovirus status with high specificity and sensitivity. Most TCR sequences were seen in very few donors, while some public TCRs were found in many individuals. In vitro tests confirmed that three of the cytomegalovirus-associated TCR beta chains recognize cytomegalovirus antigens. Subsequent analysis determined that TCRs grouped into clusters in the first cohort also showed a tendency toward co-occurrence across the 120 validation repertoires, and about 93% of cluster scores exceeded 0. The study listed 150 to 200 TCR beta chains as associated with cytomegalovirus. A later analysis had no HLA typing for the validation cohort, so co-occurrence there was scored across all 120 repertoires.

Library method: the immunoSEQ multiplex PCR assay. Per the authors' processing: A statistical classification framework was built to diagnose cytomegalovirus status from the catalog of TCR beta chain sequences. The clones in this table, taken by TCRdb from immuneACCESS, are in-frame only. Not every clone is retained; where verified, under half of the shortfall comes from an unresolved V gene, and the cause of the rest is unknown. V, J and clone size are taken as reported in that table, and D and trimming were inferred from the DNA itself. This sample lists 140,000 to 150,000 clones; approximately 94% were detected once. The ten top clones hold less than 2% of the sample.

The receptor's source is a young man in good health and CMV-seropositive. The material sequenced was PBMCs. Here the chain combines TRBV28 and TRBJ1-5; the D gene identity is not certain. DNA sequence: TGTGCCAGCAGTTTTAGTGTTAATCAGCCCCAGCATTTT. This codes for CASSFSVNQPQHF.